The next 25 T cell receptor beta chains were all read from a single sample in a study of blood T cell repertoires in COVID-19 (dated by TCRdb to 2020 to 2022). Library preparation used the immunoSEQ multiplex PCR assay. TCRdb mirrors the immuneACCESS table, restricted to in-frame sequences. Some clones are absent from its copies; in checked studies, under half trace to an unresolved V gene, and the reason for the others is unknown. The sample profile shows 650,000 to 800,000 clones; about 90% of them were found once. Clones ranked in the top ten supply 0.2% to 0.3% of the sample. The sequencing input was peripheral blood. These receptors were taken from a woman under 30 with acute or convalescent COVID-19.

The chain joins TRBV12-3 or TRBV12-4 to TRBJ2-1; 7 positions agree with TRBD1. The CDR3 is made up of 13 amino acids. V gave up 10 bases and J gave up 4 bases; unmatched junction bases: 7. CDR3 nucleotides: TGTGCCACCAACAGGGGTACGTACAATGAGCAGTTCTTC. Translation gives CATNRGTYNEQFF.

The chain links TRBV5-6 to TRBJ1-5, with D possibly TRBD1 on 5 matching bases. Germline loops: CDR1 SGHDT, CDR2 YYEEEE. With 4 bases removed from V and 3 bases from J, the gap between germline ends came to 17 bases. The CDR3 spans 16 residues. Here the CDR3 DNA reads TGTGCCAGCAGCCCGTGGCAGCCCGGACACAATCAGCCCCAGCATTTT. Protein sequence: CASSPWQPGHNQPQHF. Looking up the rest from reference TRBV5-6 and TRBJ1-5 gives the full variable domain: DAGVTQSPTHLIKTRGQQVTLRCSPKSGHDTVSWYQQALGQGPQFIFQYYEEEERQRGNFPDRFSGHQFPNYSSELNVNALLLGDSALYLCASSPWQPGHNQPQHFGDGTRLSIL.

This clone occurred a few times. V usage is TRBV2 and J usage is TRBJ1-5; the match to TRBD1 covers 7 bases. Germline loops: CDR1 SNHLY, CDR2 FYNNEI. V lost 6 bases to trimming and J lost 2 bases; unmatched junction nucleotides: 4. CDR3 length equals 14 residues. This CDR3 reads CASRDRERNQPQHF. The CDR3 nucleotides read TGTGCCAGCAGAGACAGGGAACGCAATCAGCCCCAGCATTTT.

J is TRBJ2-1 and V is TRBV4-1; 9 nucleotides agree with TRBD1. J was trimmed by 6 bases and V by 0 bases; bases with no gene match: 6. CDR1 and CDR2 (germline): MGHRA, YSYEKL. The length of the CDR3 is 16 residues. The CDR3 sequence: CASSQDRRTGVNEQFF. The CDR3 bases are TGCGCCAGCAGCCAAGATAGGAGGACAGGGGTCAATGAGCAGTTCTTC.

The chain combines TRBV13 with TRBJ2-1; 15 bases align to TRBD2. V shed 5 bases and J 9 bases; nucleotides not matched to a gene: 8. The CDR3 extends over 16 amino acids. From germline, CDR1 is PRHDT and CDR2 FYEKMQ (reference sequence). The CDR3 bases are TGTGCCAGCAGCCCCGGACTAGCGGGGGGGCCGGGTGAGCAGTTCTTC. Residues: CASSPGLAGGPGEQFF. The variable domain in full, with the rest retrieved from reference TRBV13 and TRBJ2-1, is AAGVIQSPRHLIKEKRETATLKCYPIPRHDTVYWYQQGPGQDPQFLISFYEKMQSDKGSIPDRFSAQQFSDYHSELNMSSLELGDSALYFCASSPGLAGGPGEQFFGPGTRLTVL.

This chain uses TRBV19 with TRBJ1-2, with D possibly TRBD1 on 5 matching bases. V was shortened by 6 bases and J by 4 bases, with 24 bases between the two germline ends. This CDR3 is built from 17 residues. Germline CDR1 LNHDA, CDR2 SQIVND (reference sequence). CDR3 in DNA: TGTGCCAGTAGGGAATCCTTCGACAGATTAGCTCTCTATGGCTACACCTTC. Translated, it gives CASRESFDRLALYGYTF. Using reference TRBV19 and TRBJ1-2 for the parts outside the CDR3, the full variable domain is DGGITQSPKYLFRKEGQNVTLSCEQNLNHDAMYWYRQDPGQGLRLIYYSQIVNDFQKGDIAEGYSVSREKKESFPLTVTSAQKNPTAFYLCASRESFDRLALYGYTFGSGTRLTVV.

CDR3 loop: CASSEDRGKSEAFF. CDR3 coding DNA: TGTGCCAGCAGCGAGGACAGGGGGAAGAGTGAAGCTTTCTTT. The gene calls are TRBV6-1 and TRBJ1-1; TRBD1 matches at 10 bases. V lost 6 bases to trimming and J lost 7 bases; unmatched junction nucleotides: 8. The CDR3 spans 14 residues. In germline, CDR1 is MNHNS, CDR2 SASEGT.

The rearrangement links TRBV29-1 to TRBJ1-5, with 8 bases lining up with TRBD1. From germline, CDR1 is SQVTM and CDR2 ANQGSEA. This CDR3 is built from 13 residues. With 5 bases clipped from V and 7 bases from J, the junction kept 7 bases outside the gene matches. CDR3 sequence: CSVWTGSGQPQHF. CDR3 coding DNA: TGCAGCGTTTGGACAGGGTCGGGCCAGCCCCAGCATTTT.

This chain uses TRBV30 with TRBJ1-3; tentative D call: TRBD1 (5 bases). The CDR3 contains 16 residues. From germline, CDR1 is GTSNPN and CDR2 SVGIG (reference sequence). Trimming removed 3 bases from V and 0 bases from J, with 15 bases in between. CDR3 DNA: TGTGCCTGGAGACCTCAGGGTTTCCCCTCTGGAAACACCATATATTTT. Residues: CAWRPQGFPSGNTIYF.

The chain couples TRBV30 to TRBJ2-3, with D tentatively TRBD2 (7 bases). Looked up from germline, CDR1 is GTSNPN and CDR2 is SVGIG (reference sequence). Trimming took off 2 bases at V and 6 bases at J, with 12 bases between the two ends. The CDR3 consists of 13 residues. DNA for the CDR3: TGTGCCTGGAGTAGGGGGGGGAGGGATACGCAGTATTTT. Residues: CAWSRGGRDTQYF.

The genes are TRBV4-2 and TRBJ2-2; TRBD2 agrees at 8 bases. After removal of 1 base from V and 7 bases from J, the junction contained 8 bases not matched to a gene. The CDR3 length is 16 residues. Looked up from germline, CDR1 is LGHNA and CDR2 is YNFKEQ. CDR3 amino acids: CASSQGLRGGDGELFF. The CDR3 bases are TGTGCCAGCAGCCAAGGCCTCCGGGGGGGCGACGGGGAGCTGTTTTTT.

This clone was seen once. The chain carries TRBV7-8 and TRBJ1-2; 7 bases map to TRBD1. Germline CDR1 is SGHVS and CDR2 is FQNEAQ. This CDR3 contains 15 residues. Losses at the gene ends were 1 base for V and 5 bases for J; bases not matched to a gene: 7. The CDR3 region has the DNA TGTGCCAGCAGCTTAGGGCCCACAGGGGAGTATGGCTACACCTTC. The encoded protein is CASSLGPTGEYGYTF.

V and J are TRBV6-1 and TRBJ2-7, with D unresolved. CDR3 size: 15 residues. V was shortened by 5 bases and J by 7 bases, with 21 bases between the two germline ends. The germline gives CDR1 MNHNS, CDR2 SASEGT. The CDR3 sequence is CASSRSWVEHGEQYF. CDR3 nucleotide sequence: TGTGCCAGCAGTCGCAGTTGGGTCGAACACGGGGAGCAGTACTTC.

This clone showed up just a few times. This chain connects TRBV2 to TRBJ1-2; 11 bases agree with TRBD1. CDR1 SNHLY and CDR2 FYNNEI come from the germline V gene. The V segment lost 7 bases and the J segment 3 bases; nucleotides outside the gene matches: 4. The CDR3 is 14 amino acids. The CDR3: CASTDRGLDYGYTF. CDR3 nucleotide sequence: TGTGCCAGCACGGACAGGGGGCTGGACTATGGCTACACCTTC.

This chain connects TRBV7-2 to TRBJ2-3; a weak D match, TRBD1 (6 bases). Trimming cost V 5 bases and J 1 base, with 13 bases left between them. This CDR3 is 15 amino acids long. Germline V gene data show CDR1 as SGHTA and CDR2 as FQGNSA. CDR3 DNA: TGTGCCAGCAGCACTTCGGGACACCGCACAGATACGCAGTATTTT. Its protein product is CASSTSGHRTDTQYF. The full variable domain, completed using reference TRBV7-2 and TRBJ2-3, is GAGVSQSPSNKVTEKGKDVELRCDPISGHTALYWYRQSLGQGLEFLIYFQGNSAPDKSGLPSDRFSAERTGGSVSTLTIQRTQQEDSAVYLCASSTSGHRTDTQYFGPGTRLTVL.

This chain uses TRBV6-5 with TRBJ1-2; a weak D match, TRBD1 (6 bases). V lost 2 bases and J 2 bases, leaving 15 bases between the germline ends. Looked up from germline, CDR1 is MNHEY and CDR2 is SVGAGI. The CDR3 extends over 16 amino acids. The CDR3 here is CASSYGYRDPNYGYTF. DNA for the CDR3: TGTGCCAGCAGTTACGGATACAGGGACCCAAACTATGGCTACACCTTC.

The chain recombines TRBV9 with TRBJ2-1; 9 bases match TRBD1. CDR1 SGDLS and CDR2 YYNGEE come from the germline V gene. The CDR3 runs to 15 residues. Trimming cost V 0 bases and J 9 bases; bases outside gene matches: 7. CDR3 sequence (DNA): TGTGCCAGCAGCGTAGGGGGACAGGGCAATAGTGAGCAGTTCTTC. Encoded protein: CASSVGGQGNSEQFF.

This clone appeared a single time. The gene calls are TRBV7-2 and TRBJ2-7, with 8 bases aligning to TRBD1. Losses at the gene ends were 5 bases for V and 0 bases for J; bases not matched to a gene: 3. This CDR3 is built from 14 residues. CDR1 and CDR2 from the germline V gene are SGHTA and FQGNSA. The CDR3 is CASSRDRNSYEQYF. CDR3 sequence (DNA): TGTGCCAGCAGCAGGGACAGGAACTCCTACGAGCAGTACTTC.

CDR3 protein: CASSQDDTGNEQFF. In nucleotides, the CDR3 is TGTGCCAGCAGCCAAGACGACACCGGCAATGAGCAGTTCTTC. The chain has TRBV3-1 (or the pseudogene TRBV3-2) and TRBJ2-1; no reliable D call. The CDR3 has 14 amino acids. The ends were cut back, 0 bases at V and 6 bases at J, with 9 bases in the middle. CDR1 is LGHDT, CDR2 YNNKEL, per germline (reference sequence).

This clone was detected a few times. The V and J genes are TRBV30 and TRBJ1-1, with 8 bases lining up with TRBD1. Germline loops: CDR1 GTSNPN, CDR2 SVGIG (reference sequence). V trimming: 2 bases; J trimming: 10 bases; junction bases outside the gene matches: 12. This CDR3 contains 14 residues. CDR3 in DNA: TGTGCCTGGAGTCCCCACGTGGACAGGGTTACAGCTTTCTTT. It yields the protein CAWSPHVDRVTAFF.

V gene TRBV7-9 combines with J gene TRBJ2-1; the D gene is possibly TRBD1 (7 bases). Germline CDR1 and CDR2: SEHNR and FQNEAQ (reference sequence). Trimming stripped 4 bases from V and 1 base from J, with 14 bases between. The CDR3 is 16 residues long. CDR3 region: CASSSAGQHSYNEQFF. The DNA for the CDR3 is TGTGCCAGCAGCTCCGCGGGACAGCATTCCTACAATGAGCAGTTCTTC.

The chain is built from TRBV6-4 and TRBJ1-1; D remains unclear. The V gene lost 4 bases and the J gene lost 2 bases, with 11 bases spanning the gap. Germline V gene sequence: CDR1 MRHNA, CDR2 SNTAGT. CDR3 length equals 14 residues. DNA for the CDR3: TGTGCCAGCAGTGCAGAACGGGGTAACACTGAAGCTTTCTTT. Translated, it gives CASSAERGNTEAFF.

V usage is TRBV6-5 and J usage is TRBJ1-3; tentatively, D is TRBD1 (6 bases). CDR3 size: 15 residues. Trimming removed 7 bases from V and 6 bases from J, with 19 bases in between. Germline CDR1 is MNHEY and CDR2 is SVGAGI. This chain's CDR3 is CASTTGQRLSNTIYF. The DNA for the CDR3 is TGTGCCAGCACTACTGGACAGAGGCTGTCAAACACCATATATTTT.

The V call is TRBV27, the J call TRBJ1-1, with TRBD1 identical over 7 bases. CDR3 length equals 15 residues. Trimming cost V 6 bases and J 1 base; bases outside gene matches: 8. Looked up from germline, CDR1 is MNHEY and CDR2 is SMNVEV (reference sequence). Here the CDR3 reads CASRFPGQKNTEAFF. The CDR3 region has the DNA TGTGCCAGCAGATTCCCGGGACAGAAGAACACTGAAGCTTTCTTT.

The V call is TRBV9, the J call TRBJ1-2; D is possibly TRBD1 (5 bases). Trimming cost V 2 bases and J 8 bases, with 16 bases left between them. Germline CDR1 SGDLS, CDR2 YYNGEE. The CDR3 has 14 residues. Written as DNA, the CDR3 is TGTGCCAGCAGCGTCGTAGAAGGGAGGGGAGGCTACACCTTC. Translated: CASSVVEGRGGYTF.